A selection of T cell receptor beta chains follows, all from one sample in a study of naive and memory T cell subsets. In TCRdb, the UMI-ligation and nested PCR reads were re-called with MiXCR into one record per CDR3 protein. The sample includes approximately 80,000 distinct CDR3 sequences, roughly 9.2% of them seen just once. Sequencing used naive CD8+ T cells from blood. The receptors originated from a human donor in good health. Each CDR3 is given with its conserved first and last residue. A D gene is named only where the DNA matches it firmly. Clone size is stated in some rows and not others, as once, few, many or a class when expanded.

D: TRBD1
V: TRBV28
J: TRBJ2-5
size: .
CDR3: CASSSINRGRGETQYF
DNA: TGTGCCAGCAGCTCAATAAACAGGGGGCGCGGAGAGACCCAGTACTTC

D: TRBD2
V: TRBV25-1
J: TRBJ2-1
size: many
CDR3: CASSESGAGGPEREQFF
DNA: TGTGCCAGCAGTGAATCAGGAGCGGGAGGGCCCGAGAGGGAGCAGTTCTTC

D: .
V: TRBV10-3
J: TRBJ2-7
size: .
CDR3: CAISESGNEQYF
DNA: TGTGCCATCAGTGAGTCAGGGAACGAGCAGTACTTC

D: TRBD1
V: TRBV10-3
J: TRBJ2-6
size: many
CDR3: CAISPVLAGTGGSGANVLTF
DNA: TGTGCCATCTCCCCCGTGCTGGCAGGAACAGGGGGTTCTGGGGCCAACGTCCTGACTTTC

D: .
V: TRBV27
J: TRBJ2-1
size: few
CDR3: CASSLFSRTQADEQFF
DNA: TGTGCCAGCAGTTTATTTTCCCGCACGCAGGCCGATGAGCAGTTCTTC

D: .
V: TRBV7-9
J: TRBJ2-3
size: many
CDR3: CASSPSGFQKADTQYF
DNA: TGTGCCAGCAGCCCATCAGGGTTCCAGAAGGCAGATACGCAGTATTTT

D: .
V: TRBV20-1
J: TRBJ1-4
size: .
CDR3: CSARDLPTDNEKLFF
DNA: TGCAGTGCTAGAGATCTCCCTACTGATAATGAAAAACTGTTTTTT

D: .
V: TRBV9
J: TRBJ1-4
size: few
CDR3: CASSVGVMGKREKLFF
DNA: TGTGCCAGCAGCGTAGGAGTTATGGGGAAACGGGAAAAACTGTTTTTT

D: TRBD1
V: TRBV5-6
J: TRBJ2-1
size: .
CDR3: CASSLQSRDRAYNEQFF
DNA: TGTGCCAGCAGCTTGCAGTCCCGGGACAGGGCCTACAATGAGCAGTTCTTC

D: TRBD2
V: TRBV6-2/TRBV6-3
J: TRBJ2-7
size: few
CDR3: CASSPGLLDYEQYF
DNA: TGTGCCAGCAGCCCGGGACTACTCGACTACGAGCAGTACTTC

D: TRBD2
V: TRBV12-3/TRBV12-4
J: TRBJ2-7
size: many
CDR3: CASSLGAGISYEQYF
DNA: TGTGCCAGCAGTTTAGGAGCGGGAATTTCCTACGAGCAGTACTTC

D: .
V: TRBV6-5
J: TRBJ2-1
size: .
CDR3: CASSYSAGNEQFF
DNA: TGTGCCAGCAGTTACTCCGCAGGCAATGAGCAGTTCTTC

D: .
V: TRBV7-2
J: TRBJ2-5
size: many
CDR3: CASSLATGQETQYF
DNA: TGTGCCAGCAGCTTAGCGACAGGCCAAGAGACCCAGTACTTC

D: TRBD1
V: TRBV29-1
J: TRBJ2-7
size: many
CDR3: CSVERRGTGGYEQYF
DNA: TGCAGCGTTGAAAGAAGGGGGACAGGGGGCTACGAGCAGTACTTC

D: .
V: TRBV5-4
J: TRBJ1-1
size: .
CDR3: CASSLASVNTEAFF
DNA: TGTGCCAGCAGCTTGGCCTCCGTGAACACTGAAGCTTTCTTT

D: .
V: TRBV2
J: TRBJ1-6
size: .
CDR3: CASSEWRTDNNSPLHF
DNA: TGTGCCAGCAGTGAATGGCGGACAGATAATAATTCACCCCTCCACTTT

D: .
V: TRBV19
J: TRBJ2-6
size: few
CDR3: CASSIDRGGSGLSSGANVLTF
DNA: TGTGCCAGTAGTATAGATCGAGGGGGGAGCGGCCTTAGCTCTGGGGCCAACGTCCTGACTTTC

D: TRBD2
V: TRBV20-1
J: TRBJ2-5
size: few
CDR3: CSARTTGLAIETQYF
DNA: TGCAGTGCTAGAACTACGGGACTAGCGATCGAGACCCAGTACTTC

D: TRBD1
V: TRBV29-1
J: TRBJ2-7
size: .
CDR3: CSVEDRPYEQYF
DNA: TGCAGCGTTGAGGACAGGCCCTACGAGCAGTACTTC

D: .
V: TRBV7-9
J: TRBJ1-5
size: .
CDR3: CASSLAGSGNQPQHF
DNA: TGTGCCAGCAGCTTAGCTGGGTCAGGCAATCAGCCCCAGCATTTT

D: .
V: TRBV11-2
J: TRBJ1-2
size: few
CDR3: CASSLDPPSAGSQGYGYTF
DNA: TGTGCCAGCAGCTTAGACCCCCCGTCGGCAGGGTCACAAGGGTATGGCTACACCTTC

D: .
V: TRBV27
J: TRBJ2-3
size: .
CDR3: CASAAMGAPDTQYF
DNA: TGTGCCAGCGCCGCCATGGGGGCACCAGATACGCAGTATTTT

D: TRBD2
V: TRBV7-6
J: TRBJ2-2
size: many
CDR3: CASSLGLALGTGELFF
DNA: TGTGCCAGCAGCTTGGGACTAGCTCTCGGCACCGGGGAGCTGTTTTTT

D: .
V: TRBV4-1
J: TRBJ1-2
size: few
CDR3: CASSHVMALGYTF
DNA: TGCGCCAGCAGCCACGTCATGGCTCTCGGCTACACCTTC

D: .
V: TRBV4-1
J: TRBJ2-1
size: .
CDR3: CASSQDLWSKGGNEQFF
DNA: TGCGCCAGCAGCCAAGATCTGTGGAGCAAAGGGGGCAATGAGCAGTTCTTC

D: .
V: TRBV27
J: TRBJ2-7
size: .
CDR3: CASSARQTGEQYF
DNA: TGTGCCAGCAGTGCACGACAAACAGGGGAGCAGTACTTC

D: TRBD1
V: TRBV14
J: TRBJ1-3
size: .
CDR3: CASSHKQGSVGNTIYF
DNA: TGTGCCAGCAGCCATAAACAGGGGAGTGTTGGAAACACCATATATTTT

D: TRBD1
V: TRBV4-3
J: TRBJ1-1
size: many
CDR3: CASSQVGGDEAFF
DNA: TGCGCCAGCAGCCAAGTAGGGGGCGATGAAGCTTTCTTT

D: .
V: TRBV7-6
J: TRBJ2-1
size: few
CDR3: CASSISSRGSYNEQFF
DNA: TGTGCCAGCAGTATTAGTTCACGGGGGTCCTACAATGAGCAGTTCTTC

D: TRBD2
V: TRBV20-1
J: TRBJ2-7
size: many
CDR3: CSARDTVIAGDPYEQYF
DNA: TGCAGTGCTAGAGATACAGTAATAGCGGGAGACCCTTACGAGCAGTACTTC

D: TRBD2
V: TRBV10-1
J: TRBJ2-1
size: many
CDR3: CASSEQLAEQFF
DNA: TGCGCCAGCAGCGAACAACTAGCGGAGCAGTTCTTC

D: TRBD2
V: TRBV20-1
J: TRBJ2-1
size: .
CDR3: CSARPIAGVYNEQFF
DNA: TGCAGTGCTAGACCAATAGCGGGAGTCTACAATGAGCAGTTCTTC

D: .
V: TRBV14
J: TRBJ2-1
size: many
CDR3: CASSLTSEQFF
DNA: TGTGCCAGCAGCCTCACGTCTGAGCAGTTCTTC

D: TRBD1
V: TRBV29-1
J: TRBJ2-7
size: many
CDR3: CSVEDLTGQGYEQYF
DNA: TGCAGCGTTGAAGATCTTACCGGACAGGGGTACGAGCAGTACTTC

D: .
V: TRBV27
J: TRBJ1-6
size: .
CDR3: CASSLGVVRSPLHF
DNA: TGTGCCAGCAGTTTAGGGGTCGTTCGGTCACCCCTCCACTTT

D: TRBD2
V: TRBV7-6
J: TRBJ2-1
size: many
CDR3: CASSLLRPGLAGRTYNEQFF
DNA: TGTGCCAGCAGCTTACTTCGGCCTGGACTAGCGGGCCGCACCTACAATGAGCAGTTCTTC

D: .
V: TRBV9
J: TRBJ1-1
size: .
CDR3: CASSPGDGTEAFF
DNA: TGTGCCAGCAGCCCAGGAGACGGCACTGAAGCTTTCTTT

D: .
V: TRBV28
J: TRBJ2-5
size: few
CDR3: CASSLEGRETQYF
DNA: TGTGCCAGCAGTTTAGAGGGGCGCGAGACCCAGTACTTC

D: TRBD2
V: TRBV9
J: TRBJ2-3
size: few
CDR3: CASSVGLADTDTQYF
DNA: TGTGCCAGCAGCGTAGGACTAGCAGACACAGATACGCAGTATTTT

D: TRBD1
V: TRBV2
J: TRBJ2-5
size: few
CDR3: CASKGQQETQYF
DNA: TGTGCCAGCAAGGGACAGCAAGAGACCCAGTACTTC

D: TRBD2
V: TRBV2
J: TRBJ2-5
size: few
CDR3: CASSDFLAGEEETQYF
DNA: TGTGCCAGCAGTGATTTTTTAGCGGGGGAAGAAGAGACCCAGTACTTC

D: TRBD2
V: TRBV29-1
J: TRBJ2-1
size: many
CDR3: CSVEGLAGVIYNEQFF
DNA: TGCAGCGTTGAGGGACTAGCGGGGGTAATTTACAATGAGCAGTTCTTC

D: .
V: TRBV27
J: TRBJ1-4
size: .
CDR3: CASSFSAATNEKLFF
DNA: TGTGCCAGCAGTTTTTCGGCTGCAACTAATGAAAAACTGTTTTTT

D: TRBD1
V: TRBV6-1
J: TRBJ1-1
size: .
CDR3: CASSVTGGSTEAFF
DNA: TGTGCCAGCAGTGTTACAGGGGGAAGCACTGAAGCTTTCTTT

D: .
V: TRBV5-4
J: TRBJ2-3
size: once
CDR3: CASSPEGAGASGDTQYF
DNA: TGTGCCAGCAGCCCGGAGGGGGCAGGGGCCTCTGGAGATACGCAGTATTTT

D: .
V: TRBV24-1
J: TRBJ2-5
size: few
CDR3: CATSDVDGIPQETQYF
DNA: TGTGCCACCAGTGATGTCGACGGGATTCCTCAAGAGACCCAGTACTTC

D: .
V: TRBV6-9
J: TRBJ2-7
size: many
CDR3: CASSCSPGNYEQYF
DNA: TGTGCCAGCAGTTGCTCGCCGGGAAACTACGAGCAGTACTTC

D: TRBD1
V: TRBV7-9
J: TRBJ1-1
size: few
CDR3: CASSQGAEAFF
DNA: TGTGCCAGCAGCCAGGGGGCTGAAGCTTTCTTT

D: .
V: TRBV7-9
J: TRBJ1-2
size: few
CDR3: CASSPGHLNYGYTF
DNA: TGTGCCAGCAGCCCCGGACACCTCAACTATGGCTACACCTTC

D: .
V: TRBV14
J: TRBJ1-2
size: .
CDR3: CASSQASYGYTF
DNA: TGTGCCAGCAGCCAAGCTAGCTATGGCTACACCTTC

D: .
V: TRBV12-3/TRBV12-4
J: TRBJ2-6
size: many
CDR3: CASSRGSGANVLTF
DNA: TGTGCCAGCAGCAGGGGTTCTGGGGCCAACGTCCTGACTTTC

D: .
V: TRBV14
J: TRBJ1-6
size: few
CDR3: CASSQATGTSSYNSPLHF
DNA: TGTGCCAGCAGCCAAGCGACAGGAACGAGCTCCTATAATTCACCCCTCCACTTT

D: TRBD2
V: TRBV28
J: TRBJ2-3
size: many
CDR3: CASRGGSLDTQYF
DNA: TGTGCCAGCAGGGGCGGGAGCCTAGATACGCAGTATTTT

D: .
V: TRBV19
J: TRBJ2-7
size: many
CDR3: CASSKGESYEQYF
DNA: TGTGCCAGTAGTAAGGGGGAGTCCTACGAGCAGTACTTC

D: .
V: TRBV7-7
J: TRBJ2-3
size: .
CDR3: CASSVTAASTDTQYF
DNA: TGTGCCAGCAGCGTAACTGCTGCTAGCACAGATACGCAGTATTTT